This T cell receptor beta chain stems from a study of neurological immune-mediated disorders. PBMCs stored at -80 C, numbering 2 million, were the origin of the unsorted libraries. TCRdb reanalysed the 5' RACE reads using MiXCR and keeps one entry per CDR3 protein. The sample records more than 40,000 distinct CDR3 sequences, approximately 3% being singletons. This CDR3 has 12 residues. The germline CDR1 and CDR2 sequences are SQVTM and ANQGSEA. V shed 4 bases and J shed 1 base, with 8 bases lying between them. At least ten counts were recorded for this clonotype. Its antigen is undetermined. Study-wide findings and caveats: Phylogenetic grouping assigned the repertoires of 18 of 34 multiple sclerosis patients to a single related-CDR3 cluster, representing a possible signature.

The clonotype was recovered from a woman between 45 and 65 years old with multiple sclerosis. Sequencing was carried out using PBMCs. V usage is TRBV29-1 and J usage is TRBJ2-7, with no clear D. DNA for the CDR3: TGCAGCGTTGTGGGGATTTCCTACGAGCAGTACGTC. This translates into CSVVGISYEQYV.